These 4 T cell receptor beta chains were all obtained from the same sample, sequenced in a study of monozygotic twins with inflammatory bowel disease. TCRdb reprocessed the 5' RACE reads and stores each CDR3 protein as one record, lacking DNA. The sample table includes a few hundred thousand distinct CDR3 sequences. Specimen: blood. Receptors originate from a human donor with ulcerative colitis or Crohn's disease, or a healthy co-twin of an affected twin (not recorded which).

The chain employs TRBV5-1 and TRBJ2-2; the TCRdb call, TRBD2, lacks DNA for checking. CDR3 length equals 15 residues. Looked up from germline, CDR1 is SGHRS and CDR2 is YFSETQ. The CDR3 loop is CASSPGTSLTGELFF.

The CDR3 reads CSVLEMGGQNTEAFF. The rearrangement links TRBV29-1 to TRBJ1-1; with no DNA, the TCRdb D assignment of TRBD1 cannot be verified. The CDR3 loop spans 15 amino acids. In germline, CDR1 is SQVTM, CDR2 ANQGSEA.

The rearrangement links TRBV7-2 to TRBJ2-1; TCRdb lists TRBD2, though no DNA is available to test this call. Germline-derived CDR1 and CDR2 are SGHTA and FQGNSA. CDR3 length equals 16 residues. The CDR3 reads CASSLARDGLYNEQFF.

The chain recombines TRBV4-2 with TRBJ2-1; the TRBD2 assignment by TCRdb is unverifiable without DNA. Germline V gene lookup returns CDR1 LGHNA and CDR2 YNFKEQ. The CDR3 spans 16 residues. CDR3 region: CASSPSGSGVVNEQFF.